The rows below give T cell receptor beta chains drawn from one sample of a study of OX40 agonist ivuxolimab in advanced cancers. Profiled with immunoSEQ multiplex PCR; TCRdb holds only in-frame clones, not every one. The sample consists of about 67,000 clones, 84% of them appearing once. Sequencing was performed on CD4+ or CD8+ T cells sorted from blood, taken in a trial of the OX40 agonist ivuxolimab. Receptor source: an adult with an advanced solid tumor such as melanoma, head and neck, liver or kidney cancer. CDR3s include the opening cysteine and the closing phenylalanine or tryptophan. A D gene is named only where the DNA matches it firmly. Not all rows give a size; the values are once, few, many and, for expanded clones, a class.

- TRBJ1-2 TRBV13 - CASSLEGYTF TGTGCCAGCAGCTTAGAGGGCTACACCTTC
- TRBJ1-3 TRBV18 - CASSPSGGGGNTIYF TGTGCCAGCTCACCATCCGGGGGAGGTGGAAACACCATATATTTT
- TRBJ1-4 TRBV9 - CASSVSREGGEKLFF TGTGCCAGCAGCGTAAGCAGGGAGGGCGGTGAAAAACTGTTTTTT
- TRBJ1-1 TRBV7-3 - CASSLNPGTEAFF TGTGCCAGCAGCTTAAACCCAGGGACTGAAGCTTTCTTT
- TRBJ2-3 TRBV14 once CASSHPRLASTDTQYF TGTGCCAGCAGCCATCCCCGGCTAGCTAGCACAGATACGCAGTATTTT
TRBD1 TRBJ1-6 TRBV28 - CASSGDRYYSPLHF TGTGCCAGCAGCGGGGACAGATACTATTCACCCCTCCACTTT
- TRBJ2-1 TRBV7-8 - CASSTRTLRDNEQFF TGTGCCAGCAGCACCCGGACACTGCGAGACAATGAGCAGTTCTTC
TRBD1 TRBJ2-3 TRBV6-1 - CASSDDRGRTDTQYF TGTGCCAGCAGTGACGACAGGGGACGGACAGATACGCAGTATTTT
- TRBJ1-4 TRBV7-9 few CASSLDRAGDEKLFF TGTGCCAGCAGCTTAGACAGGGCTGGTGATGAAAAACTGTTTTTT
TRBD1 TRBJ2-4 TRBV10-1 once CASSDLYPGTGAKNIQYF TGCGCCAGCAGTGATTTATATCCGGGGACAGGAGCCAAAAACATTCAGTACTTC
- TRBJ2-7 TRBV5-1 - CASSLARENEQYF TGCGCCAGCAGCTTGGCCAGGGAAAACGAGCAGTACTTC
TRBD2 TRBJ2-1 TRBV5-1 - CASSPPGTSGGDEQFF TGCGCCAGCAGCCCCCCCGGGACTAGCGGGGGCGATGAGCAGTTCTTC
- TRBJ1-2 TRBV6-1 few CASSENRQYGYTF TGTGCCAGCAGTGAAAACAGACAATATGGCTACACCTTC
- TRBJ2-7 TRBV21-1 once CASRCTKYYEQYF TGTGCCAGCAGGTGCACAAAGTACTACGAGCAGTACTTC
TRBD2 TRBJ2-3 TRBV19 - CASSKGGGTTDTQYF TGTGCCAGTAGTAAGGGCGGGGGGACCACAGATACGCAGTATTTT
- TRBJ2-1 TRBV5-6 - CASSLGGPSEQFF TGTGCCAGCAGCTTGGGGGGCCCCTCTGAGCAGTTCTTC
- TRBJ1-1 TRBV7-2 - CASSLVPGPTPEAFF TGTGCCAGCAGCTTAGTCCCGGGACCGACGCCTGAAGCTTTCTTT